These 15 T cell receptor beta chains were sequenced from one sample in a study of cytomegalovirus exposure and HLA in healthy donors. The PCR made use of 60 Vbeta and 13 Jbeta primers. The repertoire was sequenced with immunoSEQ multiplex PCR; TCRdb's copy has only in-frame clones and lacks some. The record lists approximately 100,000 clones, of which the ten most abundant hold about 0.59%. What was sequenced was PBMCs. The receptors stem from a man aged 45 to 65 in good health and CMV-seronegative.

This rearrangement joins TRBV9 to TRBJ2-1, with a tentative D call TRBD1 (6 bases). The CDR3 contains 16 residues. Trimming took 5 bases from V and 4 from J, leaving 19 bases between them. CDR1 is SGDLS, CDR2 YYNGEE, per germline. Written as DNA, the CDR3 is TGTGCCAGCAGTCAACGGGACATTGAAAAGTACAATGAGCAGTTCTTC. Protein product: CASSQRDIEKYNEQFF.

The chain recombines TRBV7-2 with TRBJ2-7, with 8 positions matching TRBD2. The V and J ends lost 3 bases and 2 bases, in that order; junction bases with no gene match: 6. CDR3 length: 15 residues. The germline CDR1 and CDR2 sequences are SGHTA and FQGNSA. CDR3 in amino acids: CASSFDSGTPYEQYF. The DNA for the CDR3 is TGTGCCAGCAGCTTCGATAGCGGGACCCCCTACGAGCAGTACTTC.

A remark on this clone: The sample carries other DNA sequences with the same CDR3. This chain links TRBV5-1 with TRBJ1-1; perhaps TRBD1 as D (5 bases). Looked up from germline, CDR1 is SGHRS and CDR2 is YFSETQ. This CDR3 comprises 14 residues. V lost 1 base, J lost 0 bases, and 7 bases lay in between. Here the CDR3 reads CASSLTGVNTEAFF. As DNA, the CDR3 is TGCGCCAGCAGCTTGACAGGCGTGAACACTGAAGCTTTCTTT.

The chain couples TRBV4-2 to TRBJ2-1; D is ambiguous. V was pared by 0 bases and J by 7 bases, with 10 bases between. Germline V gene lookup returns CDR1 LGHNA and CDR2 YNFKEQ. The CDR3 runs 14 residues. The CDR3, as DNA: TGTGCCAGCAGCCAAGATAGGCCGGAGAATGAGCAGTTCTTC. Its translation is CASSQDRPENEQFF.

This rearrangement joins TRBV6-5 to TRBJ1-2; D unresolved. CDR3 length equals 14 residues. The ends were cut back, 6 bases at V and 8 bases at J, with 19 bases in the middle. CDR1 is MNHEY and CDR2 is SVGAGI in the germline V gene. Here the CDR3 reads CASSSNRELRGYTF. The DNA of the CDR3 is TGTGCCAGCAGCTCGAACAGAGAACTCCGGGGCTACACCTTC.

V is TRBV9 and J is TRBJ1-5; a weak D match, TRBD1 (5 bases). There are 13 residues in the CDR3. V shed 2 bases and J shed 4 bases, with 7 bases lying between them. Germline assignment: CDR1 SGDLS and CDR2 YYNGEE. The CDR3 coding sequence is TGTGCCAGCAGCGTGACAGATAATCAGCCCCAGCATTTT. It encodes CASSVTDNQPQHF.

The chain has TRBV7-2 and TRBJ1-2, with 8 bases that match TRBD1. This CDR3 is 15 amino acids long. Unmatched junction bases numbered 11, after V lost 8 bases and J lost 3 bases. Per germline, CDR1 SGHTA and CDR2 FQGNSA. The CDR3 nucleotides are TGTGCCAGCGTAGACAGGGGCGGTCTTGACTATGGCTACACCTTC. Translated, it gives CASVDRGGLDYGYTF.

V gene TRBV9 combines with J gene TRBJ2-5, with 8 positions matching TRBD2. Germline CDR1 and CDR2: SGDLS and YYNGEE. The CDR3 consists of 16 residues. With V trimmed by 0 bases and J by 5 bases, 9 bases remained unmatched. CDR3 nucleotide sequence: TGTGCCAGCAGCGTAGGGGTAGCGGGAACCCTCGAGACCCAGTACTTC. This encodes CASSVGVAGTLETQYF.

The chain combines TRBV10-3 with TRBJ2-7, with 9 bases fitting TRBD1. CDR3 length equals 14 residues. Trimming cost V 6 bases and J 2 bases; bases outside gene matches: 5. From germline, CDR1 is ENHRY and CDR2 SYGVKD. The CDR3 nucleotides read TGTGCCATCAGCTGGACAGGGGAGCCCTACGAGCAGTACTTC. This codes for CAISWTGEPYEQYF.

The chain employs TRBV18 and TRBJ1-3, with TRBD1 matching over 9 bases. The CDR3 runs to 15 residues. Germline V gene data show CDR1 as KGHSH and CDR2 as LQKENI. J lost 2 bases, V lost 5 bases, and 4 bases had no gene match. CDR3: CASSAGQGPGNTIYF. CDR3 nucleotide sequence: TGTGCCAGCTCAGCGGGACAGGGACCTGGAAACACCATATATTTT.

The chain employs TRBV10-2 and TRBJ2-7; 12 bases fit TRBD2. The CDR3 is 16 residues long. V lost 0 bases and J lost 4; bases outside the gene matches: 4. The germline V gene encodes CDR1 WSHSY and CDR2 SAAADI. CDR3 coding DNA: TGCGCCAGCAGTGAGTCGAGGACTAGCGGGGTTTACGAGCAGTACTTC. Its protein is CASSESRTSGVYEQYF.

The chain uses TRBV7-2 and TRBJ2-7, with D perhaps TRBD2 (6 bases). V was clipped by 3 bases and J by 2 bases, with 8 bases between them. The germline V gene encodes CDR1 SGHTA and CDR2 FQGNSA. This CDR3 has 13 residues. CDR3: CASSLRGAYEQYF. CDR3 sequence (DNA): TGTGCCAGCAGCTTGCGGGGAGCCTACGAGCAGTACTTC.

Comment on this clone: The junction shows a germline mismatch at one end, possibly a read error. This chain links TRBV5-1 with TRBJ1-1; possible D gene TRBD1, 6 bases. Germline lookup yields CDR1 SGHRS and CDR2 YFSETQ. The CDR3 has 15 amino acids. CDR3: CASSPGTRVNAEAFF. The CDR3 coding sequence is TGCGCCAGCAGCCCAGGGACACGGGTGAACGCTGAAGCTTTCTTT.

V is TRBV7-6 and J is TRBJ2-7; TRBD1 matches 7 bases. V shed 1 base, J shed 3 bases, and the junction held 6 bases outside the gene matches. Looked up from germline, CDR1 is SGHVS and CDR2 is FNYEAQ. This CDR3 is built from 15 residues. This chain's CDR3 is CASSLGTGALYEQYF. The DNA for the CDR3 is TGTGCCAGCAGCTTAGGTACAGGGGCCCTCTACGAGCAGTACTTC.

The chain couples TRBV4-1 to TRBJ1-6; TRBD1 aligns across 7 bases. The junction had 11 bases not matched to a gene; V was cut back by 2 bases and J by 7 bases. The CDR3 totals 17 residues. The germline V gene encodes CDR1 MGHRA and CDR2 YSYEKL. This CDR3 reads CASSQKRVGTENSPLHF. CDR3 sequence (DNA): TGCGCCAGCAGCCAAAAACGGGTGGGGACAGAAAATTCACCCCTCCACTTT.